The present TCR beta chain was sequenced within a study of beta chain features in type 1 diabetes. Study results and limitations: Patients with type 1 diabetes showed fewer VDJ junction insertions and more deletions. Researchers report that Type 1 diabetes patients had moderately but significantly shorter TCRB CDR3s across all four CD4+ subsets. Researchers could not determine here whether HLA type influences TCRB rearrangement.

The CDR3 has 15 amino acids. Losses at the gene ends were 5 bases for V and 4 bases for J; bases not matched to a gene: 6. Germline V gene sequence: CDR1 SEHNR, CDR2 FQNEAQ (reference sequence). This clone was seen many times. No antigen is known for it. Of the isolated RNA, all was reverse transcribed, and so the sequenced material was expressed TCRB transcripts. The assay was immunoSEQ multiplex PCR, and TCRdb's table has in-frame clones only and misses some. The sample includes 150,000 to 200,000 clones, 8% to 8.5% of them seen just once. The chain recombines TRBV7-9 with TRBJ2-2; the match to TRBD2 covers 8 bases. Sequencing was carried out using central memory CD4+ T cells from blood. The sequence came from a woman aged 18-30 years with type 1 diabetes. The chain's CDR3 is CASSLRGASTGELFF. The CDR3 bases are TGTGCCAGCAGCCTGCGGGGGGCGAGCACCGGGGAGCTGTTTTTT.